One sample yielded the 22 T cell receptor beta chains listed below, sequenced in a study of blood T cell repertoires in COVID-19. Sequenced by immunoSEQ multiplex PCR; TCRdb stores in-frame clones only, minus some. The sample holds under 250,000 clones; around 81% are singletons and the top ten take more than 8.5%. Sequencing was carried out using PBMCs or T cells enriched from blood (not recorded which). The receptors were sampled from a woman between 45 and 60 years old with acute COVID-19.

Here the CDR3 DNA reads TGTGCCAGCTCCGCCGGGACAGGGAACTATGGCTACACCTTC. It is translated as CASSAGTGNYGYTF. V is TRBV18 and J is TRBJ1-2; 9 bases are shared with TRBD1. Germline V gene sequence: CDR1 KGHSH, CDR2 LQKENI. There are 14 residues in the CDR3. V dropped 6 bases and J dropped 2; count of bases not matched to a gene: 4. The whole variable domain, filled in from reference TRBV18 and TRBJ1-2, reads NAGVMQNPRHLVRRRGQEARLRCSPMKGHSHVYWYRQLPEEGLKFMVYLQKENIIDESGMPKERFSAEFPKEGPSILRIQQVVRGDSAAYFCASSAGTGNYGYTFGSGTRLTVV.

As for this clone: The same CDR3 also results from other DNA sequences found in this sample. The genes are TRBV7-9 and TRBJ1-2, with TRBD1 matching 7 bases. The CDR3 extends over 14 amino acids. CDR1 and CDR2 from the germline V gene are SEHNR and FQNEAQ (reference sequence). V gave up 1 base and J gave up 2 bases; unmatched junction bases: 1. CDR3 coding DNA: TGTGCCAGCAGCTTAGGACAGGGAAACTATGGCTACACCTTC. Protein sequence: CASSLGQGNYGYTF.

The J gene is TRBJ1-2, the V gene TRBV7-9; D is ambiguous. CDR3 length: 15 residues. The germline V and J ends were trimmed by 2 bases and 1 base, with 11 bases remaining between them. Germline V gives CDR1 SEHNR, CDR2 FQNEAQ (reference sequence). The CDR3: CASSLPTVINYGYTF. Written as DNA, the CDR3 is TGTGCCAGCAGCTTACCTACCGTAATTAACTATGGCTACACCTTC.

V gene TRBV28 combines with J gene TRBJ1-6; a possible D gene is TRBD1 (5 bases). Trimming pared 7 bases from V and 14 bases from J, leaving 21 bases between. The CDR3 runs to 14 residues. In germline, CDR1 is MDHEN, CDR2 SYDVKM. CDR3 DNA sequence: TGTGCCAGCAATCGTGGTGGGGCCCTCTTATCCCTCCACTTT. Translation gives CASNRGGALLSLHF.

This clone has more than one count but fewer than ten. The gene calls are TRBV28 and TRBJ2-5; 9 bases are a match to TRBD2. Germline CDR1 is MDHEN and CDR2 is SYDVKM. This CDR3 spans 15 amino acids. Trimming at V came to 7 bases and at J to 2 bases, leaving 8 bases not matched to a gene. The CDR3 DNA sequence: TGTGCCAGCAAAGGGGCGGGAGGGCCTCAAGAGACCCAGTACTTC. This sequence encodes CASKGAGGPQETQYF.

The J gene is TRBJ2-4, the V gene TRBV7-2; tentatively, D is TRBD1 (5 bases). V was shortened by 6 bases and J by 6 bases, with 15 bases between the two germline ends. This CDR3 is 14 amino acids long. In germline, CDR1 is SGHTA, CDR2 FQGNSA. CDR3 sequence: CASSLQAVGNIQYF. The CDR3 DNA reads TGTGCCAGCAGTCTACAGGCTGTCGGAAACATTCAGTACTTC.

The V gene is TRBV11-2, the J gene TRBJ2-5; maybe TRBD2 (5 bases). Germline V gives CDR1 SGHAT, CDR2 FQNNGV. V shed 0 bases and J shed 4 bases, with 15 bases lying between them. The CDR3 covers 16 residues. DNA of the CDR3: TGTGCCAGCAGCTTAGACAGGAGGAATTGGGGAGAGACCCAGTACTTC. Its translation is CASSLDRRNWGETQYF.

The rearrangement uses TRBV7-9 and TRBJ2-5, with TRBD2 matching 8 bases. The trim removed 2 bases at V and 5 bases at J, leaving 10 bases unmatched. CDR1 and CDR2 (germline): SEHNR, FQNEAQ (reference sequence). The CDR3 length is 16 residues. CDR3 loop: CASSLNPGRAGETQYF. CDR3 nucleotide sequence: TGTGCCAGCAGCTTAAATCCCGGGAGGGCCGGCGAGACCCAGTACTTC.

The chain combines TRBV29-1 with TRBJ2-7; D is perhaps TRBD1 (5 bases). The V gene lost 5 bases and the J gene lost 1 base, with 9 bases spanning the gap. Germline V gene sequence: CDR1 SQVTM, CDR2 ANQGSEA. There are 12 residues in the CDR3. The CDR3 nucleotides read TGCAGCGTTTTTCAGGGATCCTACGAGCAGTACTTC. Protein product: CSVFQGSYEQYF.

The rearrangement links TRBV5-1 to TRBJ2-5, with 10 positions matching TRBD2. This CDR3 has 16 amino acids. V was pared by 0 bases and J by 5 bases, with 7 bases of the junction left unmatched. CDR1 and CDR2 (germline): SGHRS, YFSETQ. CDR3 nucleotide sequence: TGCGCCAGCAGCTTGGACAGCGGGGGGGCCTTGGAGACCCAGTACTTC. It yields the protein CASSLDSGGALETQYF. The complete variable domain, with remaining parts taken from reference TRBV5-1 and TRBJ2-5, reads KAGVTQTPRYLIKTRGQQVTLSCSPISGHRSVSWYQQTPGQGLQFLFEYFSETQRNKGNFPGRFSGRQFSNSRSEMNVSTLELGDSALYLCASSLDSGGALETQYFGPGTRLLVL.

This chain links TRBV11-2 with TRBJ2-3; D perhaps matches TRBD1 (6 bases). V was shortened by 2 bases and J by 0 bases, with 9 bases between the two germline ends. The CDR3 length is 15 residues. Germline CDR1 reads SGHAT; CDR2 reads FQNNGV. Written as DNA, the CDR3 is TGTGCCAGCAGCTTATCAGGGGCTAGCACAGATACGCAGTATTTT. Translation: CASSLSGASTDTQYF.

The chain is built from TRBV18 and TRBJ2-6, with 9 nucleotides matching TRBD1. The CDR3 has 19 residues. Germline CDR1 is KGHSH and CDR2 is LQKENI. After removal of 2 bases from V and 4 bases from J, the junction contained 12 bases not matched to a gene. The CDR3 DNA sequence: TGTGCCAGCTCACCAAGGAACCGGGACAGGGCTCTGGGGGCCAACGTCCTGACTTTC. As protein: CASSPRNRDRALGANVLTF.

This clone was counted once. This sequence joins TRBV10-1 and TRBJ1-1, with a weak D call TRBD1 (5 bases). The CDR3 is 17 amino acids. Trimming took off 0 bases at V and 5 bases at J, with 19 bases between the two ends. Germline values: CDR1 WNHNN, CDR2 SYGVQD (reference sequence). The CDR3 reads CASSESRQLTPGTEAFF. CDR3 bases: TGCGCCAGCAGTGAGTCCCGACAGCTAACGCCAGGTACTGAAGCTTTCTTT.

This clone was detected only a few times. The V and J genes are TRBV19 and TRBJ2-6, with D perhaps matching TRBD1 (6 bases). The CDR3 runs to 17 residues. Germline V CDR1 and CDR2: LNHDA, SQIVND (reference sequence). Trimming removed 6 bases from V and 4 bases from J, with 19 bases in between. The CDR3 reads CASSRDTSQRGANVLTF. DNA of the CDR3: TGTGCCAGTAGCCGGGACACGAGCCAGCGGGGGGCCAACGTCCTGACTTTC.

CDR3 bases: TGTGCCAGCAGTGATGCCAGTTCGTCGCCCCAGCATTTT. Its translation is CASSDASSSPQHF. The chain employs TRBV2 and TRBJ1-5; D gene uncertain. V dropped 3 bases and J dropped 9 bases, with 12 bases sitting between them. The CDR3 contains 13 residues. Germline lookup yields CDR1 SNHLY and CDR2 FYNNEI.

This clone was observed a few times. CDR3 DNA: TGTGCCAGCAGCTTAGGAGAGTATGGCTACACCTTC. This translates into CASSLGEYGYTF. The rearrangement links TRBV7-8 to TRBJ1-2; D not resolved. The V gene's germline CDR1 is SGHVS and CDR2 FQNEAQ. CDR3 length: 12 amino acids. Trimming stripped 1 base from V and 5 bases from J, with 5 bases between.

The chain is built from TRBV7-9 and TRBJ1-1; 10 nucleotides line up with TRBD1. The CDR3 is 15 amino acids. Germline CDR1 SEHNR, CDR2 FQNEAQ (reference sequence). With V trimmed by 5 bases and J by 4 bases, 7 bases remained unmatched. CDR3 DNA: TGTGCCAGCAGCATTACCGGGACAGGGGCCACTGAAGCTTTCTTT. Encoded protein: CASSITGTGATEAFF.

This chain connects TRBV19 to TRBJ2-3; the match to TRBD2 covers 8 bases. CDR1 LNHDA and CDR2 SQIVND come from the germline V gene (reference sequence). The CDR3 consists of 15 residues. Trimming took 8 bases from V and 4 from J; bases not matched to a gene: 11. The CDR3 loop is CASCLGGRMADTQYF. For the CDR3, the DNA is TGTGCCAGTTGCTTGGGCGGGAGGATGGCAGATACGCAGTATTTT.

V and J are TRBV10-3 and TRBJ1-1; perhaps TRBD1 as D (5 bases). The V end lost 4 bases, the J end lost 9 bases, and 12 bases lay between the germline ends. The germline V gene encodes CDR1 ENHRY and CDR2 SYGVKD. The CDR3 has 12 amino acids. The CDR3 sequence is CAISAPTEQAFF. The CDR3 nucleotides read TGTGCCATCAGTGCCCCGACAGAACAAGCTTTCTTT.

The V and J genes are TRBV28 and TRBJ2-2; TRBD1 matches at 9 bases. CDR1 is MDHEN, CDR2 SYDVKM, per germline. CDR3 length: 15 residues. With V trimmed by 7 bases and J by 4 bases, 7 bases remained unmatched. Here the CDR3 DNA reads TGTGCCAGCATGCCGGGACAGGGTCCCACCGGGGAGCTGTTTTTT. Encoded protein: CASMPGQGPTGELFF.

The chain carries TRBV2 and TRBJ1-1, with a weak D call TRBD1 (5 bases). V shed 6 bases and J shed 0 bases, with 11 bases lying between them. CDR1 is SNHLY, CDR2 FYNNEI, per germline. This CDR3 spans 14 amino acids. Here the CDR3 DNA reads TGTGCCAGCAGACCGGAGGGGATGAACACTGAAGCTTTCTTT. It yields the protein CASRPEGMNTEAFF. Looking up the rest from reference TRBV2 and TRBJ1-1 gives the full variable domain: EPEVTQTPSHQVTQMGQEVILRCVPISNHLYFYWYRQILGQKVEFLVSFYNNEISEKSEIFDDQFSVERPDGSNFTLKIRSTKLEDSAMYFCASRPEGMNTEAFFGQGTRLTVV.

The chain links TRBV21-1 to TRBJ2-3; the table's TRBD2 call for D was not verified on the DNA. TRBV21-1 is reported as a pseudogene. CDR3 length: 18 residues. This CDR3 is CASSSVIGTSGITNTQYF. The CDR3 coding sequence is TGTGCCAGCAGCTCAGTCATTGGGACTAGCGGGATCACCAATACGCAGTATTTT.